Below, one T cell receptor beta chain is given with its context. The antigen remains undetermined. The data are from a study of blood T cells in healthy people across ages. In terms of origin and age, donors were healthy Caucasian individuals from Russia aged 6 to 90. Total RNA, at least 5.5 micrograms per sample, was extracted from PBMCs. Per the germline V gene, CDR1 is ENHRY and CDR2 is SYGVKD. The CDR3 has 14 residues. It was with a sample-barcoded 5' primer and a J-beta primer mix that a second PCR of roughly 7 to 12 cycles was run. TCRdb itself ran the 5' RACE reads through MiXCR, one entry per CDR3 protein. The table has fewer than 700,000 distinct CDR3 sequences, 40% to 45% seen once. Regarding the study as a whole: Not knowing donor CMV status may have confounded expanded clonotype changes. A strong correlation was found between TCR beta diversity and the percentage of naive T cells.

The TCR was taken from an elderly man in good health. The V gene is TRBV10-3, the J gene TRBJ2-4; TRBD2 might be the D (6 bases). TRBJ2-5 matches the DNA end more closely, so the J call is doubtful. Sequences were obtained from blood. CDR3 sequence reads: CAISDLGGQETQYF. As DNA, the CDR3 is TGTGCCATCAGTGATTTGGGGGGACAAGAGACCCAGTACTTC.